The clone carrying this TCR beta chain has a count of ten or more. Its target is not known. One entry per CDR3 protein, called by TCRdb with MiXCR from the PCR reads. The table lists about 510,000 distinct CDR3 sequences, over 20% of them singletons. The sample is drawn from a study of molecular identifiers for immune sequencing clone quantification. Broader study findings: Highly expanded clone sizes could be underestimated by identical TCR molecules that share a barcode.

V trimming: 0 bases; J trimming: 6 bases; junction bases outside the gene matches: 12. This CDR3 spans 17 amino acids. Germline CDR1 reads LGHNA; CDR2 reads YSLEER. As CD8+CD4-CCR7+CD45RA+ cells, naive CD8 T cells were sorted. This sequence originates from a human donor in good health. Some libraries in this study had Jurkat cell RNA spiked in. The rearrangement joins TRBV4-3 to TRBJ2-7; 9 nucleotides match TRBD1. Input material: naive CD8+ T cells from blood, with Jurkat cell RNA spiked in. As to subset: FACS-sorted CD8+CD4-CCR7+CD45RA+ naive T cells. CDR3 sequence: CASSQDFLDRGLSEQYF. CDR3 DNA sequence: TGCGCCAGCAGCCAAGATTTCCTGGACAGGGGTCTCTCCGAGCAGTACTTC.